One sample yielded the 25 T cell receptor beta chains listed below, sequenced in a study of CD8 T cells in ankylosing spondylitis. TCRdb reprocessed the 5' RACE reads via MiXCR and lists one record per CDR3 protein. This table has more than 150,000 distinct CDR3 sequences, 15% to 20% appearing once. The sample consisted of blood, either unsorted or a sorted T cell fraction (not recorded which). The receptors were sampled from a male donor aged 10 to 30 with ankylosing spondylitis or in good health (not recorded which).

This clonotype was counted at least ten times. The rearrangement uses TRBV30 and TRBJ1-1; 7 bases are shared with TRBD1. The V gene end was trimmed by 0 bases and the J gene end by 5 bases; junction bases not matched to a gene: 3. Germline V CDR1 and CDR2: GTSNPN, SVGIG (reference sequence). The CDR3 extends over 13 amino acids. CDR3 nucleotide sequence: TGTGCCTGGAGTGTGACAGGGTATACTGAAGCTTTCTTT. Amino acid sequence: CAWSVTGYTEAFF.

This clonotype occurred many times. The chain couples TRBV10-3 to TRBJ2-7; 7 bases fit TRBD1. Germline V gene sequence: CDR1 ENHRY, CDR2 SYGVKD. The CDR3 is 13 amino acids. Trimming took 5 bases from V and 5 from J; bases not matched to a gene: 6. The DNA for the CDR3 is TGTGCCATCAGTCCGACAGGGAGCCACGAGCAGTACGTC. This codes for CAISPTGSHEQYV.

The sample holds many counts of this clonotype. V usage is TRBV5-1 and J usage is TRBJ2-5; no reliable D call. Germline V gene data show CDR1 as SGHRS and CDR2 as YFSETQ. CDR3 size: 13 residues. V gave up 1 base and J gave up 1 base, with 5 bases separating them. The CDR3 reads CASSLFSQETQYF. DNA for the CDR3: TGCGCCAGCAGCTTGTTCAGCCAAGAGACCCAGTACTTC.

The chain uses TRBV4-3 and TRBJ2-1, with D uncertain. The V and J ends lost 0 bases and 13 bases respectively, with 13 bases between them. The CDR3 extends over 13 amino acids. Germline-derived CDR1 and CDR2 are LGHNA and YSLEER. CDR3 bases: TGCGCCAGCAGCCAAGATAGGGCCGTGGGACAGTTCTTC. It encodes CASSQDRAVGQFF.

The V call is TRBV29-1, the J call TRBJ2-1, with D possibly TRBD2 on 6 matching bases. Trimming removed 3 bases at V and 0 bases at J, with 12 bases between. Germline CDR1 SQVTM, CDR2 ANQGSEA. The CDR3 contains 15 residues. The CDR3 is CSVEPLASSYNEQFF. The CDR3 nucleotides are TGCAGCGTTGAGCCCCTAGCGTCCTCCTACAATGAGCAGTTCTTC.

This clonotype occurred once. The chain combines TRBV6-2 or TRBV6-3 with TRBJ1-1; 7 nucleotides match TRBD1. Losses at the gene ends were 6 bases for V and 1 base for J; bases not matched to a gene: 8. The germline CDR1 and CDR2 sequences are MNHEY and SVGEGT. This CDR3 has 15 amino acids. The CDR3 DNA reads as TGTGCCAGCAGCCAAATAGGACAGGCGAACACTGAAGCTTTCTTT. It specifies CASSQIGQANTEAFF.

This clonotype has a handful of counts. This rearrangement joins TRBV6-1 to TRBJ2-1; D might be TRBD1 (6 bases). Trimming shortened V by 7 bases and J by 9 bases, and 13 bases separated the two germline ends. The CDR3 is 12 amino acids. Germline lookup yields CDR1 MNHNS and CDR2 SASEGT. The CDR3 sequence is CASKAGASEQFF. The CDR3 DNA is TGTGCCAGCAAGGCAGGGGCGAGTGAGCAGTTCTTC.

Many counts were recorded for this clonotype. The chain links TRBV20-1 to TRBJ2-1, with 9 bases matching TRBD2. The V segment lost 2 bases and the J segment 5 bases; nucleotides outside the gene matches: 10. Looked up from germline, CDR1 is DFQATT and CDR2 is SNEGSKA (reference sequence). The length of the CDR3 is 16 residues. The CDR3 protein is CSARPPTSGFNNEQFF. The CDR3 nucleotides read TGCAGTGCTAGACCCCCAACTAGCGGGTTCAACAATGAGCAGTTCTTC.

This clonotype was seen a few times. The rearrangement joins TRBV2 to TRBJ2-5; D is unclear. Trimming took 5 bases from V and 5 from J, leaving 18 bases between them. CDR1 and CDR2 from the germline V gene are SNHLY and FYNNEI. This CDR3 spans 15 amino acids. Here the CDR3 DNA reads TGTGCCAGCAGTAGGTGGCTTGACGGTTATGAGACCCAGTACTTC. This translates into CASSRWLDGYETQYF.

This clonotype came up a few times. This sequence joins TRBV20-1 and TRBJ2-3, with a possible D match to TRBD2 (6 bases). This CDR3 is built from 12 residues. The germline CDR1 and CDR2 sequences are DFQATT and SNEGSKA (reference sequence). Trimming took 6 bases from V and 4 from J, leaving 11 bases between them. This CDR3 reads CSAPWGADTQYF. CDR3 in DNA: TGCAGTGCCCCTTGGGGGGCAGATACGCAGTATTTT.

In its sample, this clonotype was seen many times. The CDR3 protein is CASSSIALGQFF. CDR3 coding DNA: TGTGCCAGCAGCTCTATAGCCCTCGGGCAGTTCTTC. The rearrangement joins TRBV7-9 to TRBJ2-1; D is unclear. Trimming removed 4 bases from V and 12 bases from J, with 13 bases in between. This CDR3 is 12 amino acids long. The V gene's germline CDR1 is SEHNR and CDR2 FQNEAQ (reference sequence). Combining the CDR3 with reference TRBV7-9 and TRBJ2-1 gives the whole variable domain DTGVSQNPRHKITKRGQNVTFRCDPISEHNRLYWYRQTLGQGPEFLTYFQNEAQLEKSRLLSDRFSAERPKGSFSTLEIQRTEQGDSAMYLCASSSIALGQFFGPGTRLTVL.

Many counts were recorded for this clonotype. The chain combines TRBV9 with TRBJ2-7; TRBD2 might be the D (5 bases). Germline CDR1 and CDR2: SGDLS and YYNGEE. The CDR3 loop spans 16 amino acids. The V gene lost 0 bases and the J gene lost 3 bases, with 16 bases spanning the gap. CDR3 residues: CASSVEEDMTIYEQYF. Here the CDR3 DNA reads TGTGCCAGCAGCGTAGAGGAGGATATGACCATCTACGAGCAGTACTTC.

This clonotype was seen ten or more times. The chain is built from TRBV20-1 and TRBJ1-6; tentatively, D is TRBD1 (5 bases). Per the germline V gene, CDR1 is DFQATT and CDR2 is SNEGSKA (reference sequence). CDR3 length: 16 amino acids. The V gene lost 0 bases and the J gene lost 8 bases, with 17 bases spanning the gap. The CDR3 region is CSARDLQGDFDSPLHF. The CDR3 bases are TGCAGTGCTAGAGATCTCCAGGGCGACTTTGATTCACCCCTCCACTTT.

This clonotype occurred many times. The chain carries TRBV18 and TRBJ2-1; D remains unclear. This CDR3 region has 12 residues. Germline assignment: CDR1 KGHSH and CDR2 LQKENI. Trimming cost V 3 bases and J 9 bases, with 9 bases left between them. The CDR3 nucleotides read TGTGCCAGCTCACCTGGCTCGGGTGAGCAGTTCTTC. Encoded protein: CASSPGSGEQFF.

This clonotype was seen ten or more times. The chain carries TRBV20-1 and TRBJ2-7; 9 nucleotides line up with TRBD2. V was pared by 3 bases and J by 4 bases, with 10 bases of the junction left unmatched. The germline CDR1 and CDR2 sequences are DFQATT and SNEGSKA (reference sequence). This CDR3 spans 15 amino acids. This CDR3 is CSASERGLAGYEQYV. In nucleotides, the CDR3 is TGCAGTGCTAGTGAACGGGGACTAGCAGGATACGAGCAGTACGTC.

This clonotype was found many times. This rearrangement joins TRBV10-3 to TRBJ2-3, with 8 nucleotides matching TRBD1. The CDR3 runs 14 residues. CDR1 and CDR2 (germline): ENHRY, SYGVKD. V was clipped by 7 bases and J by 1 base; unmatched bases: 4. The CDR3 DNA reads TGTGCCATCACTCTGACAGGGGGCACAGATACGCAGTATTTT. Residues: CAITLTGGTDTQYF.

This clonotype occurred many times. The V and J genes are TRBV6-5 and TRBJ1-1; the D is unclear. Germline CDR1 is MNHEY and CDR2 is SVGAGI. V was trimmed by 0 bases and J by 2 bases, leaving 13 bases between them. The CDR3 covers 16 residues. The CDR3 loop is CASSYSPGQRNTEAFF. CDR3 DNA sequence: TGTGCCAGCAGTTACTCCCCCGGGCAGAGAAACACTGAAGCTTTCTTT.

J is TRBJ2-5 and V is TRBV7-2; D is perhaps TRBD2 (6 bases). The length of the CDR3 is 15 residues. V dropped 2 bases and J dropped 0 bases, with 10 bases sitting between them. The V gene's germline CDR1 is SGHTA and CDR2 FQGNSA. CDR3 loop: CASSLIAAYQETQYF. The DNA for the CDR3 is TGTGCCAGCAGCTTAATAGCGGCGTACCAAGAGACCCAGTACTTC.

This clonotype was found many times. The J gene is TRBJ1-5, the V gene TRBV12-3 or TRBV12-4; unclear D gene. Trimming pared 1 base from V and 7 bases from J, leaving 14 bases between. CDR3 size: 15 residues. The CDR3: CASSLDGRLAQPQHF. As DNA, the CDR3 is TGTGCCAGCAGTTTAGACGGACGCTTGGCACAGCCCCAGCATTTT.

This clonotype has a count of ten or more. The chain couples TRBV10-3 to TRBJ2-7, with TRBD2 matching 7 bases. V shed 4 bases, J shed 4 bases, and the junction held 10 bases outside the gene matches. Germline V CDR1 and CDR2: ENHRY, SYGVKD. This CDR3 contains 15 residues. The CDR3: CAISGVGTGGYEQYF. In DNA form, the CDR3 reads TGTGCCATCAGTGGGGTCGGGACGGGGGGATACGAGCAGTACTTC.

In its sample, this clonotype was seen many times. The rearrangement links TRBV18 to TRBJ2-2, with D unclear. Trimming removed 8 bases at V and 4 bases at J, with 17 bases between. Per the germline V gene, CDR1 is KGHSH and CDR2 is LQKENI. The CDR3 runs 15 residues. The chain's CDR3 is CASPSDLATTGELFF. Here the CDR3 DNA reads TGTGCCAGCCCCTCGGATTTGGCTACCACCGGGGAGCTGTTTTTT.

This chain links TRBV6-5 with TRBJ2-7; the match to TRBD1 covers 7 bases. The CDR3 runs 11 residues. Germline V gene data show CDR1 as MNHEY and CDR2 as SVGAGI. The CDR3 sequence is CVVRGNYEQYV. The CDR3 bases are TGTGTCGTCAGGGGGAACTACGAGCAGTACGTC.

V is TRBV7-2 and J is TRBJ2-7; 7 bases map to TRBD2. This CDR3 region has 16 residues. Per the germline V gene, CDR1 is SGHTA and CDR2 is FQGNSA. The ends lost 4 bases at V and 0 bases at J; junction bases unmatched: 9. The CDR3 DNA is TGTGCCAGCAGCTACCTTAGCGGGTCCAGCTCCTACGAGCAGTACTTC. Protein sequence: CASSYLSGSSSYEQYF.

This clonotype occurred many times. This rearrangement joins TRBV27 to TRBJ2-7; D is possibly TRBD1 (6 bases). The CDR3 has 16 residues. V dropped 4 bases and J dropped 9 bases, with 25 bases sitting between them. CDR1 and CDR2 from the germline V gene are MNHEY and SMNVEV (reference sequence). The CDR3 sequence is CASSSYQGRRPVRQYV. The CDR3 DNA sequence: TGTGCCAGCAGTTCCTATCAGGGGAGACGGCCAGTGAGGCAGTACGTC.

This clonotype appeared many times. This chain uses TRBV4-2 with TRBJ2-7; 11 bases fit TRBD1. The CDR3 extends over 16 amino acids. CDR1 LGHNA and CDR2 YNFKEQ come from the germline V gene. With 0 bases clipped from V and 4 bases from J, the junction kept 5 bases outside the gene matches. The CDR3 sequence: CASSQERGTGGYEQYF. For the CDR3, the DNA is TGTGCCAGCAGCCAAGAACGCGGGACAGGGGGTTACGAGCAGTACTTC.